This TCR beta chain was sequenced for a study of blood T cell repertoires in COVID-19. The wider study: T cells, B-cell-depleted T cells, or PBMCs supplied cDNA or gDNA.

Per the original methods: It was from reference gene primer amplification that nucleated cell counts were estimated. The data were produced by immunoSEQ multiplex PCR, yet TCRdb's version contains in-frame clones alone and is incomplete. Clonal size and the V and J genes are those of that table, whereas D and trimming came from the DNA. The table shows under 300,000 clones, with about nine tenths occurring only once. The CDR3 extends over 16 amino acids. With 2 bases removed from V and 0 bases from J, the gap between germline ends came to 11 bases. Germline V gives CDR1 MNHEY, CDR2 SVGAGI. Sequencing was done on a sample of peripheral blood. The V call is TRBV6-5, the J call TRBJ1-3; D is undetermined. This clonotype was obtained from a woman in her 40s with acute or convalescent COVID-19. CDR3 sequence reads: CASSYGVGSSGNTIYF. The CDR3 DNA reads TGTGCCAGCAGTTACGGGGTGGGGAGCTCTGGAAACACCATATATTTT.